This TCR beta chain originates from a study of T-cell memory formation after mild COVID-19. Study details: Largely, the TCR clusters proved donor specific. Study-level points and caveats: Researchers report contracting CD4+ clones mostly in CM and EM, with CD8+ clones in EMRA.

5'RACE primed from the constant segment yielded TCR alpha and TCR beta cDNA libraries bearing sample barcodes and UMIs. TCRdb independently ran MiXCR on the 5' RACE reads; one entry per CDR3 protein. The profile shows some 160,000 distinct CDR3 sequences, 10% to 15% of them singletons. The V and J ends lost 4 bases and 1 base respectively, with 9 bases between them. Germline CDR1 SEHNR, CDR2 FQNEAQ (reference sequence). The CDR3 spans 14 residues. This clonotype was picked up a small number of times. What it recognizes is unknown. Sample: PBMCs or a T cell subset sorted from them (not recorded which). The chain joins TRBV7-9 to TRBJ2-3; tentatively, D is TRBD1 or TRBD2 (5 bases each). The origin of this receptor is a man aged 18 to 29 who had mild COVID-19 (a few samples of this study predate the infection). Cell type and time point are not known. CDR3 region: CASSWGYGTDTQYF. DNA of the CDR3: TGTGCCAGCAGCTGGGGGTACGGCACAGATACGCAGTATTTT.